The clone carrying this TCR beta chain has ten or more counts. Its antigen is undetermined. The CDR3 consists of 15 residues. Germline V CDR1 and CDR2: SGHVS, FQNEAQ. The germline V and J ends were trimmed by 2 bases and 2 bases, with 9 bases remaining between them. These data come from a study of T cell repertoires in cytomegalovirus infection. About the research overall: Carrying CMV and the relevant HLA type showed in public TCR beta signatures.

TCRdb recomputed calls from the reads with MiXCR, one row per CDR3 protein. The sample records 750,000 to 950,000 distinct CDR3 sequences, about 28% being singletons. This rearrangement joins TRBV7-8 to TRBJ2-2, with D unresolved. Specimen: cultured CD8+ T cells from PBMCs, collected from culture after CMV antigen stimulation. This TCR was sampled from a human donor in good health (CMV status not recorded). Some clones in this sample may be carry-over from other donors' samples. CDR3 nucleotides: TGTGCCAGCAGCTTAAGGGCAACAAACACCGGGGAGCTGTTTTTT. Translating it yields CASSLRATNTGELFF.